This T cell receptor (beta chain) was sequenced for a study of cytomegalovirus exposure and HLA in healthy donors. Study conclusions and caveats: In vitro testing confirmed a few CMV-associated chains as specific for CMV antigens. The study recorded about 150 TCR beta chains that were cytomegalovirus-associated.

In the case of this clone: Its antigen is still unknown.

The CDR3 consists of 13 residues. Germline CDR1 is MNHNS and CDR2 is SASEGT. Trimming removed 4 bases at V and 3 bases at J, with 10 bases between. Data came from immunoSEQ multiplex PCR; TCRdb stores just in-frame clones and leaves some out. The repertoire holds around 120,000 clones, roughly 82% seen once, with roughly 5.3% in the top ten. Sample: PBMCs. This chain joins TRBV6-1 and TRBJ2-7; the D gene is possibly TRBD2 (6 bases). The sequence was obtained from a man aged 18 to 29 in good health and CMV-seronegative. The CDR3 here is CASSGPAGYEQYF. The CDR3 DNA reads as TGTGCCAGCAGTGGGCCAGCGGGCTACGAGCAGTACTTC.